This entry features one TCR beta chain sequence. This clonotype was counted between two and nine times. The specificity of this receptor is unknown. Base qualities are not recorded, but no much larger clone differs from it by a single base. This entry comes from a study of human T cells and chemical hapten exposure listed by TCRdb under 2021. Broadly, across the study: For sensitization, 2% DPC in acetone was applied to a 2 cm by 2 cm area of upper inner arm skin. Patients additionally received weekly therapeutic DPC doses to the scalp throughout the roughly 25-week study period. Patch testing on the upper back used Finn chambers containing 0.01% DPC, with scoring done after 6 days according to International Contact Dermatitis Research Group standards. Most of the patients in the cohort were female, and the cohort covered alopecia areata with under or over 50% scalp involvement, alopecia totalis and alopecia universalis. The libraries were sequenced as a pool, and the TCR yield per sample differed mostly because of small variations in library volumes within the pool. In alopecia patients, the study followed how the peripheral blood TCR repertoire changed in vivo over primary and secondary sensitization to diphenylcyclopropenone (DPC), a hapten. Blood samples were taken from patients before sensitization (week 0) and at 2, 6 and about 24 weeks after DPC sensitization. Twenty-nine alopecia patients provided blood for TCR sequencing at one to four time points (pre-sensitization, 2, 6 and 24 weeks).

Per the germline V gene, ENHRY is the CDR1 and SYGVKD is the CDR2. Measured from the cysteine to the phenylalanine, the CDR3 is 12 residues long. The read is trimmed to its CDR3 DNA, 36 bases read in frame from base 1. V loses 10 bases, J loses 9 bases, and the germline ends lie 16 bases apart. Library generation was performed with RACE. TCRdb lists the instrument as NextSeq 500. During library preparation, unique molecular identifiers were attached to individual cDNA molecules so that TCRs could be counted quantitatively and reproducibly. For every blood RNA sample, sequencing covered both the TCR alpha and TCR beta chains. The authors processed their data as follows. The median number of TCRs per sample was 85,000 to 100,000, ranging from roughly 23,224 to 690,600. The Decombinator software suite was used to annotate V, J and CDR3 in the TCR reads. For PS versus PT1 abundance plots, all samples were subsampled to the same number of TCRs (28,000). TCRs were defined as expanded if absent before sensitization and observed at least eight times at the 2-week time point. TCRdb redid the processing of the public reads, applying fastp at Q25 and MiXCR, and retained in-frame beta chains. Identical CDR3 proteins give one entry, which carries the most common genes and DNA. The V and J calls here are based on TCRdb, not the publication. The sample has some 170,000 distinct CDR3 sequences on record, approximately 20% of them singletons. Clones ranked in the top ten supply about 7% of the sample.

In light of the paper, this sample's time point label describes: patch test 1, 2 weeks after DPC sensitization. The treatment or condition label here, explained by the study, means: therapeutic diphenylcyclopropenone sensitization with weekly scalp DPC. At each patch-test visit, blood was drawn before the patch test was applied. Eligible patients were aged 18 to 70, diagnosed with alopecia, deemed suitable for DPC therapy, and excluded if pregnant. Total RNA was extracted from unfractionated whole blood that had been collected in Tempus Blood RNA tubes. Results and caveats for the whole study, not just this receptor: The number of TCRs above 1 in 1000 frequency did not change with DPC sensitization; there was no evidence of global repertoire structure alterations. The number of PT1 expanded TCRs positively correlated with patch test score, significant at thresholds 8, 16 and 32 but not 4. Compared with pre-sensitization or healthy control sets, expanded TCRs formed significantly more large CDR3 similarity clusters, which is consistent with antigen-driven responses. Alopecia, a presumed autoimmune disease, was present in all patients, so the immune response of the patients might differ from that of healthy individuals. Repeated subsampling changed both the strength of the expansion versus patch-test correlation and the threshold at which the correlation became significant.

This TCR was sampled from a woman aged 45-65 years with alopecia areata. Some clones in this sample may be carry-over from other donors' samples. The chain joins TRBV10-3 to TRBJ2-1; the D gene is perhaps TRBD1 or TRBD2, each of them matching over 5 bases. Sequenced here: whole blood, sampled in connection with sensitization to the hapten diphenylcyclopropenone (DPC). At the DNA level, the sequence is TGTGCCACGGGGCCCGGTGATACTGAGCAGTTCTTC. Translated, this gives CATGPGDTEQFF.